These T cell receptor beta chains were read from a single sample in a study of T cells after yellow fever vaccination. Each CDR3 protein is one row after TCRdb ran MiXCR on the 5' RACE reads. In the table there are about 170,000 distinct CDR3 sequences, 8% to 13% of which are singletons. The material sequenced was CD8+ T cells sorted from PBMCs, taken 15 days after the yellow fever booster vaccination. These receptors originate from a man between 18 and 29 years old who received the YFV17D yellow fever vaccine. Both conserved end residues are part of each CDR3. The D gene is left open where the match is weak. A row's size may be missing; if present it is once, few, many or a size class.

-	-	TRBV27	TRBJ2-7	CASSLRTGDRQYF	TGTGCCAGCAGTTTACGGACGGGAGATCGGCAGTACTTC
-	few	TRBV9	TRBJ2-7	CASSPEQVPLWEQYF	TGTGCCAGCAGCCCAGAGCAGGTTCCGTTATGGGAGCAGTACTTC
TRBD1	many	TRBV6-6	TRBJ1-1	CASSANYRGAMNTEAFF	TGTGCCAGCAGTGCGAACTACAGGGGGGCTATGAACACTGAAGCTTTCTTT
TRBD1	-	TRBV7-2	TRBJ2-7	CASRDRASYEQYF	TGTGCCAGCAGGGACAGGGCTTCCTACGAGCAGTACTTC
TRBD2	-	TRBV20-1	TRBJ2-5	CSAPSPPERGGQETQYF	TGCAGTGCGCCTAGTCCGCCTGAGCGGGGGGGGCAAGAGACCCAGTACTTC
-	-	TRBV20-1	TRBJ1-1	CSARVPPPGTEAFF	TGCAGTGCTAGAGTTCCTCCCCCGGGCACTGAAGCTTTCTTT
-	many	TRBV7-8	TRBJ1-6	CASSLGSGVWIGGTYNSPLHF	TGTGCCAGCAGCTTAGGGTCGGGGGTTTGGATCGGGGGAACCTATAATTCACCCCTCCACTTT
-	few	TRBV20-1	TRBJ2-7	CSARWGAEPQNEQYF	TGCAGTGCTAGATGGGGCGCCGAGCCTCAAAACGAGCAGTACTTC
TRBD2	many	TRBV29-1	TRBJ2-1	CSVRGGNEQFF	TGCAGCGTCCGGGGGGGCAATGAGCAGTTCTTC
TRBD1	-	TRBV19	TRBJ2-6	CATAGTGYSGANVLTF	TGTGCCACCGCCGGGACAGGTTACTCTGGGGCCAACGTCCTGACTTTC
-	few	TRBV7-9	TRBJ1-5	CASGLGRGSGSSNQPQHF	TGTGCCAGCGGCTTAGGTCGGGGATCCGGATCTAGCAATCAGCCCCAGCATTTT
-	-	TRBV12-3/TRBV12-4	TRBJ1-2	CASGHSGGANYGYTF	TGTGCCAGCGGCCACTCGGGAGGAGCTAACTATGGCTACACCTTC
-	-	TRBV2	TRBJ1-1	CASREGDTEAFF	TGTGCCAGCAGGGAGGGGGACACTGAAGCTTTCTTT
-	-	TRBV29-1	TRBJ1-1	CSVEVPSIEAFF	TGCAGCGTTGAAGTCCCTAGCATTGAAGCTTTCTTT
TRBD1	few	TRBV29-1	TRBJ1-2	CSVVIRDRVWGYTF	TGCAGCGTTGTAATCCGGGACAGGGTCTGGGGCTACACCTTC
-	few	TRBV30	TRBJ2-3	CAWSVSAADTQYF	TGTGCCTGGAGTGTGAGCGCGGCAGATACGCAGTATTTT
TRBD1	-	TRBV4-1	TRBJ1-6	CASSQARTGKGRSPLHF	TGCGCCAGCAGCCAAGCGCGGACAGGGAAGGGAAGGTCACCCCTCCACTTT
TRBD2	-	TRBV4-3	TRBJ2-1	CASSQDGTSGRYNEQFF	TGCGCCAGCAGCCAAGATGGCACTAGCGGGAGATACAATGAGCAGTTCTTC
-	-	TRBV7-7	TRBJ2-3	CASSLGRDTDTQYF	TGTGCCAGCAGCCTGGGCAGAGATACAGATACGCAGTATTTT
-	few	TRBV7-3	TRBJ2-3	CASTVSGFRPRTDTQYF	TGTGCCAGCACCGTCTCTGGGTTCCGCCCGCGCACAGATACGCAGTATTTT
-	few	TRBV6-1	TRBJ2-7	CASSTGDSSYEQYF	TGTGCCAGCAGTACCGGGGATAGCTCCTACGAGCAGTACTTC
TRBD1	-	TRBV15	TRBJ2-5	CATSRETGQETQYF	TGTGCCACCAGCAGAGAGACAGGGCAAGAGACCCAGTACTTC